What follows are 32 T cell receptor beta chains derived from one specimen sequenced in a study of spatial heterogeneity in lung cancer. Whole-study results and caveats: Tumor mutation counts were tracked by expanded intratumoral alpha and beta TCR counts.

TCRdb processed the 5' RACE reads anew with MiXCR; each CDR3 protein has one entry. The data contain about 18,000 distinct CDR3 sequences, 7.5% of them singletons. Time point of the sample: sample taken at primary tumor resection. No cognate antigen is known for these TCRs. This specimen was lung tumor tissue, taken at surgery. The receptors come from a male donor with early-stage non-small cell lung cancer.

The chain links TRBV20-1 to TRBJ2-3; TRBD2 matches at 9 bases. This CDR3 comprises 13 residues. Germline CDR1 reads DFQATT; CDR2 reads SNEGSKA (reference sequence). CDR3 nucleotides: TGCAGCGCTTTAGCGGGGGGCACAGATACGCAGTATTTT. This codes for CSALAGGTDTQYF.

Many counts were recorded for this clonotype. The chain couples TRBV7-8 to TRBJ2-4, with a weak D call TRBD1 (5 bases). The V end was cut by 1 base, the J end by 3 bases, with 10 bases between. CDR1 and CDR2 (germline): SGHVS, FQNEAQ. This CDR3 is built from 15 residues. The CDR3 sequence is CASSLGTQIKNIQYF. The CDR3 DNA is TGTGCCAGCAGCTTAGGGACACAGATCAAAAACATTCAGTACTTC.

This clonotype appeared a few times. This chain links TRBV28 with TRBJ2-7; 7 bases line up with TRBD1. The CDR3 contains 13 residues. V shed 7 bases, J shed 6 bases, and the junction held 9 bases outside the gene matches. Germline values: CDR1 MDHEN, CDR2 SYDVKM. CDR3 bases: TGTGCCAGCACCAGACAGGGTTCAGGCGAGCAGTACTTC. Protein: CASTRQGSGEQYF.

This clonotype was counted at least ten times. The rearrangement uses TRBV20-1 and TRBJ1-2; 9 bases line up with TRBD1. Germline CDR1 and CDR2: DFQATT and SNEGSKA (reference sequence). The CDR3 is made up of 17 amino acids. The junction had 17 bases not matched to a gene; V was cut back by 3 bases and J by 6 bases. The CDR3 DNA follows: TGCAGTGCTAGTGGGGACAGGGTGAGGAGCCCTCCGGATGGCTACACCTTC. Protein product: CSASGDRVRSPPDGYTF.

This sequence joins TRBV7-8 and TRBJ1-5; D is undetermined. The CDR3 has 16 amino acids. CDR1 is SGHVS, CDR2 FQNEAQ, per germline. V was clipped by 2 bases and J by 6 bases, with 17 bases between them. The CDR3 sequence is CASSLKGLAGPQPQHF. The CDR3 region has the DNA TGTGCCAGCAGCTTAAAAGGGTTGGCAGGCCCTCAGCCCCAGCATTTT.

This chain joins TRBV7-3 and TRBJ1-4, with 7 bases matching TRBD1. V was pared by 5 bases and J by 5 bases, with 8 bases of the junction left unmatched. Germline values: CDR1 SGHTA, CDR2 FQGTGA. This CDR3 is 15 amino acids long. DNA for the CDR3: TGTGCCAGCAGCCCAACGCAGGGGGGGAATGAAAAACTGTTTTTT. Its protein is CASSPTQGGNEKLFF.

This clonotype appeared many times. This chain uses TRBV5-1 with TRBJ1-1, with 9 nucleotides matching TRBD1. Germline loops: CDR1 SGHRS, CDR2 YFSETQ. The ends lost 4 bases at V and 5 bases at J; junction bases unmatched: 9. This CDR3 spans 15 amino acids. The CDR3 DNA follows: TGCGCCAGCAGCGCGGGGAGACAGGGGGGGACTGAAGCTTTCTTT. It encodes CASSAGRQGGTEAFF. Full variable domain (remainder filled in from reference TRBV5-1 and TRBJ1-1): KAGVTQTPRYLIKTRGQQVTLSCSPISGHRSVSWYQQTPGQGLQFLFEYFSETQRNKGNFPGRFSGRQFSNSRSEMNVSTLELGDSALYLCASSAGRQGGTEAFFGQGTRLTVV.

Ten or more counts support this clonotype. This chain joins TRBV14 and TRBJ2-5; tentative D call: TRBD1 (5 bases). Germline-derived CDR1 and CDR2 are SGHDN and FVKESK. Trimming left V 1 base short and J 2 bases short, with 17 bases between. This CDR3 comprises 17 residues. CDR3 sequence: CASSQGGRVPRQETQYF. CDR3 bases: TGTGCCAGCAGCCAAGGGGGCAGGGTTCCTAGGCAAGAGACCCAGTACTTC.

This clonotype was found a few times. This chain joins TRBV7-2 and TRBJ2-1; D not certain. Trimming pared 5 bases from V and 3 bases from J, leaving 14 bases between. The CDR3 length is 15 residues. Germline V gives CDR1 SGHTA, CDR2 FQGNSA. CDR3 in DNA: TGTGCCAGCAGCCCCCTTTCGGCACACTACAATGAGCAGTTCTTC. The encoded protein is CASSPLSAHYNEQFF.

This clonotype was seen repeatedly, ten times or more. The germline gene is not matched at one end of the junction; a read error may be the cause. CDR3 nucleotide sequence: TGTGCCAGCAGATTGGGGCTAGAATCCTCCTACGAGCAGTACTTC. Residues: CASRLGLESSYEQYF. The genes are TRBV5-4 and TRBJ2-7; D is possibly TRBD1 (5 bases). CDR1 SGHNT and CDR2 YYREEE come from the germline V gene (reference sequence). The CDR3 totals 15 residues.

A few counts support this clonotype. V is TRBV5-4 and J is TRBJ1-4; D may be TRBD1 (6 bases). Trimming took off 4 bases at V and 6 bases at J, with 16 bases between the two ends. The CDR3 covers 15 residues. Germline CDR1 reads SGHNT; CDR2 reads YYREEE (reference sequence). The CDR3 is CASSPGGHRDEKLFF. The CDR3 DNA reads as TGTGCCAGCAGCCCGGGGGGACACAGAGATGAAAAACTGTTTTTT.

The sample holds a few counts of this clonotype. The chain employs TRBV5-6 and TRBJ2-3, with D possibly being TRBD2 (6 bases). The germline CDR1 and CDR2 sequences are SGHDT and YYEEEE. The V gene lost 2 bases and the J gene lost 0 bases, with 7 bases spanning the gap. CDR3 length equals 14 residues. CDR3 nucleotides: TGTGCCAGCAGCTTTAGCGGAAGCACAGATACGCAGTATTTT. Translating it yields CASSFSGSTDTQYF.

J is TRBJ1-5 and V is TRBV19, with 7 nucleotides matching TRBD1. CDR1 is LNHDA, CDR2 SQIVND, per germline (reference sequence). After removal of 0 bases from V and 5 bases from J, the junction contained 4 bases not matched to a gene. The CDR3 length is 15 residues. The CDR3 DNA is TGTGCCAGTAGTATAGAACAGGGGTTTGATCAGCCCCAGCATTTT. Its translation is CASSIEQGFDQPQHF.

This clonotype has a handful of counts. This CDR3 reads CASSQDLAGRETQYF. The CDR3, as DNA: TGTGCCAGCAGCCAAGATCTGGCGGGACGGGAGACCCAGTACTTC. The chain uses TRBV14 and TRBJ2-5; TRBD2 is a possible D gene (6 bases). This CDR3 has 15 residues. The V end was cut by 0 bases, the J end by 5 bases, with 13 bases between. Germline V gene data show CDR1 as SGHDN and CDR2 as FVKESK.

The table lists this clonotype with many counts. The chain carries TRBV5-1 and TRBJ2-1, with D unresolved. V dropped 0 bases and J dropped 0 bases, with 7 bases sitting between them. Germline V gene lookup returns CDR1 SGHRS and CDR2 YFSETQ. The CDR3 is made up of 15 amino acids. CDR3 nucleotide sequence: TGCGCCAGCAGCTTGGGGCCTGGCTCCTACAATGAGCAGTTCTTC. This encodes CASSLGPGSYNEQFF.

In its sample, this clonotype was seen a few times. An end of the junction differs from the germline gene, which may be a read error. The chain couples TRBV7-9 to TRBJ2-1; 9 bases agree with TRBD2. CDR3 length: 13 residues. The V gene's germline CDR1 is SEHNR and CDR2 FQNEAQ (reference sequence). CDR3 sequence (DNA): TGTGCCAGCAACTTAGCGGGGGAGGATGAGCAGTTCTTC. As protein: CASNLAGEDEQFF.

The CDR3 DNA reads TGCGCCAGCAGTGGGACTTACGGGGGGATTCAGTACTTC. Translation gives CASSGTYGGIQYF. The J gene is TRBJ2-4, the V gene TRBV10-1; the match to TRBD2 covers 7 bases. The length of the CDR3 is 13 residues. The V segment lost 4 bases and the J segment 10 bases; nucleotides outside the gene matches: 7. Germline V CDR1 and CDR2: WNHNN, SYGVQD (reference sequence).

The table lists this clonotype with many counts. The V gene is TRBV12-3 or TRBV12-4, the J gene TRBJ2-7; TRBD1 might be the D (6 bases). The V end was cut by 6 bases, the J end by 3 bases, with 18 bases between. There are 15 residues in the CDR3. CDR3 nucleotide sequence: TGTGCCAGCAGCAGTTGGACAGAGGGTTACTACGAGCAGTACTTC. It is translated as CASSSWTEGYYEQYF.

The rearrangement links TRBV20-1 to TRBJ2-7; D unresolved. The CDR3 contains 12 residues. The V gene lost 4 bases and the J gene lost 7 bases, with 14 bases spanning the gap. Germline V gene data show CDR1 as DFQATT and CDR2 as SNEGSKA (reference sequence). The CDR3 region is CSATLRANEQYF. In nucleotides, the CDR3 is TGCAGTGCTACCCTCAGAGCGAATGAGCAGTACTTC.

The chain carries TRBV28 and TRBJ2-3; 12 bases are a match to TRBD1. The CDR3 totals 14 residues. V trimming: 6 bases; J trimming: 6 bases; junction bases outside the gene matches: 4. Germline V gene sequence: CDR1 MDHEN, CDR2 SYDVKM. In nucleotides, the CDR3 is TGTGCCAGCAGCCCCGGGACAGGGGGCGATACGCAGTATTTT. Protein product: CASSPGTGGDTQYF.

Relative to its sample, this clonotype is medium-sized. This chain connects TRBV12-3 or TRBV12-4 to TRBJ1-4, with TRBD1 matching 9 bases. The CDR3 totals 15 residues. The V and J ends lost 5 bases and 8 bases, in that order; junction bases with no gene match: 9. For the CDR3, the DNA is TGTGCCAGCAGTCCAGACAGGGGGGTTGGCGAAAAACTGTTTTTT. It codes for CASSPDRGVGEKLFF.

This clonotype occurred a few times. The chain combines TRBV12-3 or TRBV12-4 with TRBJ2-2; weak D call: TRBD1 (5 bases). The CDR3 is 14 residues long. V shed 3 bases and J shed 0 bases, with 5 bases lying between them. The CDR3 loop reads CASSFRANTGELFF. The CDR3 nucleotides read TGTGCCAGCAGTTTCAGGGCGAACACCGGGGAGCTGTTTTTT.

CDR3 DNA: TGTGCCAGCAGCTTAGGTGGCGCGGGAAATTCACCCCTCCACTTT. It translates to CASSLGGAGNSPLHF. The chain recombines TRBV7-2 with TRBJ1-6; unclear D gene. Trimming stripped 1 base from V and 7 bases from J, with 11 bases between. Germline V gene data show CDR1 as SGHTA and CDR2 as FQGNSA. There are 15 residues in the CDR3. The full variable domain, its missing parts supplied by reference TRBV7-2 and TRBJ1-6, is GAGVSQSPSNKVTEKGKDVELRCDPISGHTALYWYRQSLGQGLEFLIYFQGNSAPDKSGLPSDRFSAERTGGSVSTLTIQRTQQEDSAVYLCASSLGGAGNSPLHFGNGTRLTVT.

This clonotype was recorded many times. The rearrangement links TRBV18 to TRBJ2-7; no reliable D call. This CDR3 contains 13 residues. Germline V lookup: CDR1 KGHSH, CDR2 LQKENI. V lost 3 bases and J 6 bases, leaving 12 bases between the germline ends. The CDR3 region has the DNA TGTGCCAGCTCACCCCAGAAGGGTTCCGAGCAGTACTTC. Residues: CASSPQKGSEQYF. Full variable domain (remainder filled in from reference TRBV18 and TRBJ2-7): NAGVMQNPRHLVRRRGQEARLRCSPMKGHSHVYWYRQLPEEGLKFMVYLQKENIIDESGMPKERFSAEFPKEGPSILRIQQVVRGDSAAYFCASSPQKGSEQYFGPGTRLTVT.

V gene TRBV11-2 combines with J gene TRBJ2-5; 11 bases align to TRBD1. V lost 9 bases and J lost 5; bases outside the gene matches: 5. This CDR3 spans 13 amino acids. Germline CDR1 and CDR2: SGHAT and FQNNGV. The CDR3 protein is CASRTGGKETQYF. CDR3 nucleotide sequence: TGTGCCAGTCGGACAGGGGGCAAGGAGACCCAGTACTTC.

The chain is built from TRBV12-3 or TRBV12-4 and TRBJ2-3, with TRBD1 matching over 9 bases. With 5 bases clipped from V and 5 bases from J, the junction kept 8 bases outside the gene matches. The CDR3 has 15 amino acids. The CDR3 DNA reads TGTGCCAGCAGTCCACAGGGGGCGCAGGGAGATACGCAGTATTTT. It translates to CASSPQGAQGDTQYF.

This clonotype was detected many times. J is TRBJ1-1 and V is TRBV12-3 or TRBV12-4, with D uncertain. The CDR3 has 13 amino acids. Trimming cost V 6 bases and J 0 bases, with 8 bases left between them. CDR3 nucleotides: TGTGCCAGCAGACCGACGGTGAACACTGAAGCTTTCTTT. It encodes CASRPTVNTEAFF.

This clonotype was counted a few times. The chain couples TRBV4-3 to TRBJ2-3; 7 bases are a match to TRBD1. CDR3 length: 17 amino acids. The germline V gene has CDR1 LGHNA and CDR2 YSLEER. Trimming took 0 bases from V and 3 from J; bases not matched to a gene: 9. The CDR3, as DNA: TGCGCCAGCAGCCAAGATTCGGGAAGGGGGCTGACAGATACGCAGTATTTT. Encoded protein: CASSQDSGRGLTDTQYF.

This clonotype has only a few counts. The chain employs TRBV6-5 and TRBJ2-1, with a weak D call TRBD1 (8 bases). This CDR3 contains 13 residues. Trimming took 6 bases from V and 7 from J, leaving 13 bases between them. CDR1 and CDR2 (germline): MNHEY, SVGAGI. The CDR3 DNA follows: TGTGCCAGCAGACAGGGGGGAGGGAATGAGCAGTTCTTC. Its protein is CASRQGGGNEQFF.

The genes are TRBV6-6 and TRBJ2-7; the match to TRBD2 covers 8 bases. The germline CDR1 and CDR2 sequences are MNHNY and SVGAGI (reference sequence). CDR3 size: 21 residues. The junction had 21 bases not matched to a gene; V was cut back by 2 bases and J by 0 bases. CDR3 bases: TGTGCCAGCAGTTACCCAGTTCTCCAGCCGCGGGGGGAACCAATCTCCTACGAGCAGTACTTC. It encodes CASSYPVLQPRGEPISYEQYF.

This clonotype was observed many times. V and J are TRBV4-1 and TRBJ2-5; 8 bases match TRBD1. Germline V gene data show CDR1 as MGHRA and CDR2 as YSYEKL. Trimming took 1 base from V and 4 from J; bases not matched to a gene: 8. This CDR3 comprises 16 residues. CDR3 loop: CASSQGVQGVGETQYF. CDR3 nucleotides: TGCGCCAGCAGCCAAGGGGTACAGGGGGTAGGAGAGACCCAGTACTTC.

The chain employs TRBV7-2 and TRBJ2-3, with D perhaps matching TRBD2 (6 bases). V was cut by 5 bases and J by 2 bases, with 14 bases left in between. CDR1 is SGHTA, CDR2 FQGNSA, per germline. The CDR3 sequence is 15 residues long. CDR3: CASSQAGRDTDTQYF. The CDR3 nucleotides are TGTGCCAGCAGCCAGGCGGGGCGGGACACAGATACGCAGTATTTT.